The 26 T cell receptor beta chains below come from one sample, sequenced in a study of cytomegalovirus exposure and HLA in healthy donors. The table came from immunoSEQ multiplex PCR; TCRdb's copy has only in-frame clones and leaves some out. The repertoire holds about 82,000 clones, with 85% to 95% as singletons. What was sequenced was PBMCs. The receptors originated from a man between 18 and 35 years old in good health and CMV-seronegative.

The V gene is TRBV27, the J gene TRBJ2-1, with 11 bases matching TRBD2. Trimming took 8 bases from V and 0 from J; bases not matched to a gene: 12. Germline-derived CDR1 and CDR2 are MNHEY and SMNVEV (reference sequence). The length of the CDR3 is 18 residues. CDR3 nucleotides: TGTGCCAGCTGCGCTAGCGGGAGGAAACTTTACTCCTACAATGAGCAGTTCTTC. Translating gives CASCASGRKLYSYNEQFF.

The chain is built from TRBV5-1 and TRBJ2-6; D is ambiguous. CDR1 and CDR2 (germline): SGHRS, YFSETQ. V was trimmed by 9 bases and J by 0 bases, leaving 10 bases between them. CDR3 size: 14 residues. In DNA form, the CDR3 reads TGCGCCACCGGCGGAGCCTCTGGGGCCAACGTCCTGACTTTC. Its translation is CATGGASGANVLTF.

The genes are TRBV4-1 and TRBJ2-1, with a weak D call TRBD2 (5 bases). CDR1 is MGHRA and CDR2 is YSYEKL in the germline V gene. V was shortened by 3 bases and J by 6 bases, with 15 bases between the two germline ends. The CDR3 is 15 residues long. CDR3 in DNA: TGCGCCAGCAGCCAGAAACCGGGATACAGCAATGAGCAGTTCTTC. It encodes CASSQKPGYSNEQFF.

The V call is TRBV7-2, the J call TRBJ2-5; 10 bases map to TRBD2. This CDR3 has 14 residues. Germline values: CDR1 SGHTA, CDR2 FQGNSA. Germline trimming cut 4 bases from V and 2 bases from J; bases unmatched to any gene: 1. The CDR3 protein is CASSYSGGQETQYF. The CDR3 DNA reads TGTGCCAGCAGCTATAGCGGGGGGCAAGAGACCCAGTACTTC.

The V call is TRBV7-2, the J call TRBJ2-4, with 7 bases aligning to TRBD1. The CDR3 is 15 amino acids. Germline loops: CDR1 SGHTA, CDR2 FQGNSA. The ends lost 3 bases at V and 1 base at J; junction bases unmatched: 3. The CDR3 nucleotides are TGTGCCAGCAGCTTCTCACAGGGGGCCAAAAACATTCAGTACTTC. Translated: CASSFSQGAKNIQYF.

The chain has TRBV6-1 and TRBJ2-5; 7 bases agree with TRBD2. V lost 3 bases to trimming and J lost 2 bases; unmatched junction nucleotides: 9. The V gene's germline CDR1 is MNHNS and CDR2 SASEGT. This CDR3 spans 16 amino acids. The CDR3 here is CASSEFAGTIQETQYF. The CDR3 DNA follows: TGTGCCAGCAGTGAGTTCGCCGGGACTATACAAGAGACCCAGTACTTC.

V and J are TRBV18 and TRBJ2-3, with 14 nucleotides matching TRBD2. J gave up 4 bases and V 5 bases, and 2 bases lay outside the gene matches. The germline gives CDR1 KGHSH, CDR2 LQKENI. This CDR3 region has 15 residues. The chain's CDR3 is CASSWGLAGADTQYF. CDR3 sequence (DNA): TGTGCCAGCTCATGGGGACTAGCGGGAGCAGATACGCAGTATTTT.

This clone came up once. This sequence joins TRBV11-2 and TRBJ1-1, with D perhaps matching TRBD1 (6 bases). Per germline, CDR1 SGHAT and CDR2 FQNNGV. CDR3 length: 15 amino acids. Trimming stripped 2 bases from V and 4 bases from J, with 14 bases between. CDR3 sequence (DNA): TGTGCCAGCAGCTTAATGGGAGGGGGACCCACTGAAGCTTTCTTT. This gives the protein CASSLMGGGPTEAFF.

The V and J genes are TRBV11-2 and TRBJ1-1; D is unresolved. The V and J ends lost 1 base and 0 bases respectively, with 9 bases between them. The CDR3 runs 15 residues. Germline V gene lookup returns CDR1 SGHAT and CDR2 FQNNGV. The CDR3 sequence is CASSLGGLVNTEAFF. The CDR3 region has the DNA TGTGCCAGCAGCTTAGGAGGGTTAGTGAACACTGAAGCTTTCTTT.

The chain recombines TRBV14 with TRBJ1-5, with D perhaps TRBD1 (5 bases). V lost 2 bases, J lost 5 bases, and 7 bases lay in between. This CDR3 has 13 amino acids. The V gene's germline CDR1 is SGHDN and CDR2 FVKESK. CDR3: CASSQLGDQPQHF. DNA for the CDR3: TGTGCCAGCAGCCAATTAGGGGATCAGCCCCAGCATTTT.

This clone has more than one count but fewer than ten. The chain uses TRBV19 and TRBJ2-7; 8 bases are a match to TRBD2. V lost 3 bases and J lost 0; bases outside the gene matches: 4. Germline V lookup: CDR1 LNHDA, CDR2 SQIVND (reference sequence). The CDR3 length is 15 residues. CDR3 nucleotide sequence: TGTGCCAGTAGTATTATAGCGGGGAGCTCCTACGAGCAGTACTTC. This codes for CASSIIAGSSYEQYF.

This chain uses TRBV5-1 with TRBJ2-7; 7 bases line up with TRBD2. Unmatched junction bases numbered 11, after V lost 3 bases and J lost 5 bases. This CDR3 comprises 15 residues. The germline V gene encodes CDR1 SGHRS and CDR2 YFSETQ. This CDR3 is CASSWSGDYRDEQYF. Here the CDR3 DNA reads TGCGCCAGCAGCTGGTCCGGGGACTACCGTGACGAGCAGTACTTC.

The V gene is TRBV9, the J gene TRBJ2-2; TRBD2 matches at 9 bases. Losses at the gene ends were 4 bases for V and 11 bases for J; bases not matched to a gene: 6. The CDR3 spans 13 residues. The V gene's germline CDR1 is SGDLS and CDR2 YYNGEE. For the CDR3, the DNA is TGTGCCAGCAGCTCCCGGACTAGCGAAGAGCTGTTTTTT. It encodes CASSSRTSEELFF.

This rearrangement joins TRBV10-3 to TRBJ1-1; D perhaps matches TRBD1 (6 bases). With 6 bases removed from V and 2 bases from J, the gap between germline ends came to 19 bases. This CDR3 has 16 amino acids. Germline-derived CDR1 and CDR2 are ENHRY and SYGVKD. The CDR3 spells CAISNRAQDRNTEAFF. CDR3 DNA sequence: TGTGCCATCAGCAACAGGGCCCAAGACCGTAACACTGAAGCTTTCTTT.

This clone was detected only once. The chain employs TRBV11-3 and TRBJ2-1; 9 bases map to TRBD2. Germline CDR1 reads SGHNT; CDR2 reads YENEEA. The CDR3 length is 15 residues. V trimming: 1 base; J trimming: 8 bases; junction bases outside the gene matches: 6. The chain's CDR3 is CASSLVSGGIDEQFF. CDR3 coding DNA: TGTGCCAGCAGCTTAGTTAGCGGGGGCATCGATGAGCAGTTCTTC.

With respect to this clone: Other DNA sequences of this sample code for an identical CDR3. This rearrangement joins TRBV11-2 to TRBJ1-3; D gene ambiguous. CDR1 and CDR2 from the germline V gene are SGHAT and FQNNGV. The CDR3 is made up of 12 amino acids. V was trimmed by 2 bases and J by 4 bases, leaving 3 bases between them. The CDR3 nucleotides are TGTGCCAGCAGCTTAAGCGGAAACACCATATATTTT. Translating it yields CASSLSGNTIYF.

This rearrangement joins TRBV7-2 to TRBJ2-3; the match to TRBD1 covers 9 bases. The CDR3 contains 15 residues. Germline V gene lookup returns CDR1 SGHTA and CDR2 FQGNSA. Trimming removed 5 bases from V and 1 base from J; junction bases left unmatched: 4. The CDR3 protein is CASSIRTGGTDTQYF. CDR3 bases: TGTGCCAGCAGCATAAGGACAGGGGGCACAGATACGCAGTATTTT.

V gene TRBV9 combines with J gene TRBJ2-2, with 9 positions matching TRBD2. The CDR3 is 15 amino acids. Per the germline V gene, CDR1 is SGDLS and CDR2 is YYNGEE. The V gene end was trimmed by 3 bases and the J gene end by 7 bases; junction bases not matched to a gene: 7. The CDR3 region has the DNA TGTGCCAGCAGCGATAGCGGGGGTCACATCGGGGAGCTGTTTTTT. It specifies CASSDSGGHIGELFF. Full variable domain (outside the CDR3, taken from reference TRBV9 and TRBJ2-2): DSGVTQTPKHLITATGQRVTLRCSPRSGDLSVYWYQQSLDQGLQFLIQYYNGEERAKGNILERFSAQQFPDLHSELNLSSLELGDSALYFCASSDSGGHIGELFFGEGSRLTVL.

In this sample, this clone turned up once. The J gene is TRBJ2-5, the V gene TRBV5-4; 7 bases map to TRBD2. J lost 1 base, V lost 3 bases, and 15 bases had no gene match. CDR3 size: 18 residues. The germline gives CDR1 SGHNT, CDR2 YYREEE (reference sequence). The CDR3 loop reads CASSYPEEGGKIQETQYF. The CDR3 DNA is TGTGCCAGCAGCTACCCCGAGGAGGGAGGGAAAATCCAAGAGACCCAGTACTTC.

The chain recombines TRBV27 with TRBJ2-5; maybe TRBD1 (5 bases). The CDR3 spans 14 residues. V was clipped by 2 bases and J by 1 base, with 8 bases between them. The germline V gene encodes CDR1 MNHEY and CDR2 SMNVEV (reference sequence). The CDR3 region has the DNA TGTGCCAGCAGTTTAGGGGCTAGCCAAGAGACCCAGTACTTC. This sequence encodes CASSLGASQETQYF.

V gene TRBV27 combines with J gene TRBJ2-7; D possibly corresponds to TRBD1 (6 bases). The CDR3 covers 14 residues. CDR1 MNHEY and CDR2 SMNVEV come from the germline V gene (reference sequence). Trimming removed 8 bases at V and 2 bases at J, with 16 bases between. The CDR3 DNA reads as TGTGCCAGCGGGGATGGGGCAGGGGCCTACGAGCAGTACTTC. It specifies CASGDGAGAYEQYF.

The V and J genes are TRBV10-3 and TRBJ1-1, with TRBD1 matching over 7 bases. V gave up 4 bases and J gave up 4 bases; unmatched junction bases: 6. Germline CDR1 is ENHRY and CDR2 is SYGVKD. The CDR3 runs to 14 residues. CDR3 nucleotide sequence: TGTGCCATCAGTGTGCAGGGGGGTCGCACTGAAGCTTTCTTT. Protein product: CAISVQGGRTEAFF.

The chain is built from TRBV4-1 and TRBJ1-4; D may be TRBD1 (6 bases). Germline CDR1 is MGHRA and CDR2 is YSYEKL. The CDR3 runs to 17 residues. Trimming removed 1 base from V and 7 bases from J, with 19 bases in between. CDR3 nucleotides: TGCGCCAGCAGCCAAGGCAAGAGGACAGCACCCCCTGAAAAACTGTTTTTT. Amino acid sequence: CASSQGKRTAPPEKLFF.

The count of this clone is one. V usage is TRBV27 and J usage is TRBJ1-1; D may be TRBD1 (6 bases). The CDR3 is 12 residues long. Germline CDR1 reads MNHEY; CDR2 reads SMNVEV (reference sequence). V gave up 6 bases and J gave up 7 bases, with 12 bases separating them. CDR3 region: CASRRTEDEAFF. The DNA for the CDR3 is TGTGCCAGCAGGAGGACAGAGGATGAAGCTTTCTTT.

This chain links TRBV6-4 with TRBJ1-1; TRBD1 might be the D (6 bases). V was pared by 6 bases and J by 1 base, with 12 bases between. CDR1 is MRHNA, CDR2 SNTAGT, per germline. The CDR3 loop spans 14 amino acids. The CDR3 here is CASRNSDRNTEAFF. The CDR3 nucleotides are TGTGCCAGCAGGAATTCGGACAGGAACACTGAAGCTTTCTTT.

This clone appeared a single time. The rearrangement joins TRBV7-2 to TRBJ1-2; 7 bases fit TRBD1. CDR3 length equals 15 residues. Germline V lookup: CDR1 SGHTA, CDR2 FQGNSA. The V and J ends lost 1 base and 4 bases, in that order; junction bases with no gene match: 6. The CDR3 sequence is CASSLVQGWAYGYTF. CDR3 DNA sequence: TGTGCCAGCAGCTTAGTACAGGGGTGGGCCTATGGCTACACCTTC.